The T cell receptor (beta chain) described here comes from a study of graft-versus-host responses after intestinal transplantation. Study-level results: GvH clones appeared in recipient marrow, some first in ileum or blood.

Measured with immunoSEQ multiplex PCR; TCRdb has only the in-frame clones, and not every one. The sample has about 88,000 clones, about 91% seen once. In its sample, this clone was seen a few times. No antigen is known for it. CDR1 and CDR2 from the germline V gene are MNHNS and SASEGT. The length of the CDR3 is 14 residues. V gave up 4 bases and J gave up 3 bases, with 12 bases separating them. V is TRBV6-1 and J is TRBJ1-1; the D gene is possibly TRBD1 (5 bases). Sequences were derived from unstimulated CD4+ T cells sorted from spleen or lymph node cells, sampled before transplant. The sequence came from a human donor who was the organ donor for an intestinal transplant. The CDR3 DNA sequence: TGTGCCAGCAGTGCCCTCGGCAGGGACACTGAAGCTTTCTTT. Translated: CASSALGRDTEAFF.